One sample yielded the 15 T cell receptor beta chains listed below, sequenced in a study of blood T cell repertoires in COVID-19 (dated by TCRdb to about 2020). The method behind the library was the immunoSEQ multiplex PCR assay. TCRdb retrieved this table from immuneACCESS and kept in-frame rearrangements only. Not all clones are present; in checked studies, unresolved V genes account for under half, and no reason is known for the remainder. The sample yields over 250,000 clones; 89% were counted once. In total, the top ten clones hold roughly an eighth of the sample. Sequencing was done on a sample of peripheral blood. The source is a woman aged 55 to 70 with acute or convalescent COVID-19.

The chain recombines TRBV2 with TRBJ1-6; 10 bases are shared with TRBD1. After removal of 6 bases from V and 2 bases from J, the junction contained 4 bases not matched to a gene. CDR1 SNHLY and CDR2 FYNNEI come from the germline V gene. The CDR3 consists of 16 residues. Here the CDR3 DNA reads TGTGCCAGCAGAGACAGGGGGCCCGCCTATAATTCACCCCTCCACTTT. It codes for CASRDRGPAYNSPLHF.

This chain connects TRBV12-3 or TRBV12-4 to TRBJ2-1, with 8 nucleotides matching TRBD2. Trimming at V came to 6 bases and at J to 6 bases, leaving 4 bases not matched to a gene. The CDR3 length is 13 residues. CDR3 sequence (DNA): TGTGCCAGCAGCCCGGGGGGGCTCAATGAGCAGTTCTTC. It translates to CASSPGGLNEQFF.

The chain has TRBV7-2 and TRBJ2-2; TRBD1 agrees at 7 bases. V was clipped by 3 bases and J by 7 bases; unmatched bases: 8. The CDR3 sequence is 15 residues long. CDR1 is SGHTA and CDR2 is FQGNSA in the germline V gene. The CDR3 DNA follows: TGTGCCAGCAGCTTTGGACAGGTCAACCGCGGGGAGCTGTTTTTT. Translated, it gives CASSFGQVNRGELFF.

The rearrangement joins TRBV4-2 to TRBJ1-1; D might be TRBD1 (5 bases). CDR1 is LGHNA and CDR2 is YNFKEQ in the germline V gene. The CDR3 is made up of 15 amino acids. Trimming stripped 5 bases from V and 1 base from J, with 14 bases between. The CDR3 coding sequence is TGTGCCAGCAGCTCTTTTCGAGGACAGAACACTGAAGCTTTCTTT. This codes for CASSSFRGQNTEAFF.

The genes are TRBV7-2 and TRBJ1-1, with D unresolved. This CDR3 spans 13 amino acids. Looked up from germline, CDR1 is SGHTA and CDR2 is FQGNSA. Trimming stripped 1 base from V and 6 bases from J, with 9 bases between. The CDR3 protein is CASSLVPLAEAFF. The CDR3, as DNA: TGTGCCAGCAGCTTAGTACCCCTAGCTGAAGCTTTCTTT.

The genes are TRBV11-2 and TRBJ2-1, with 13 bases aligning to TRBD2. Germline V lookup: CDR1 SGHAT, CDR2 FQNNGV. The ends lost 4 bases at V and 14 bases at J; junction bases unmatched: 20. CDR3 length: 18 residues. The CDR3 is CASSSTPTRLAGGPLEFF. The CDR3, as DNA: TGTGCCAGCAGCTCCACTCCAACCAGACTAGCGGGGGGCCCATTGGAGTTCTTC.

The rearrangement uses TRBV11-2 and TRBJ1-2; the D is unclear. This CDR3 comprises 10 residues. Trimming stripped 5 bases from V and 6 bases from J, with 4 bases between. Germline-derived CDR1 and CDR2 are SGHAT and FQNNGV. The chain's CDR3 is CASSGDGYTF. Written as DNA, the CDR3 is TGTGCCAGCAGCGGAGATGGCTACACCTTC.

The chain is built from TRBV14 and TRBJ2-5, with TRBD2 identical over 9 bases. Germline V gene lookup returns CDR1 SGHDN and CDR2 FVKESK. This CDR3 spans 15 amino acids. V gave up 6 bases and J gave up 5 bases; unmatched junction bases: 10. CDR3 sequence (DNA): TGTGCCAGCAGGCCGGGACTAGCTTGGCCGGAGACCCAGTACTTC. Translation gives CASRPGLAWPETQYF.

The chain has TRBV19 and TRBJ1-1; 7 nucleotides agree with TRBD1. Trimming took 7 bases from V and 0 from J; bases not matched to a gene: 5. This CDR3 region has 14 residues. Germline lookup yields CDR1 LNHDA and CDR2 SQIVND (reference sequence). CDR3 in DNA: TGTGCCAGTAACATACAGGGGCTGAACACTGAAGCTTTCTTT. Amino acid sequence: CASNIQGLNTEAFF.

The chain has TRBV5-4 and TRBJ2-3; TRBD1 matches at 8 bases. This CDR3 is 15 amino acids long. Germline V gene sequence: CDR1 SGHNT, CDR2 YYREEE (reference sequence). J gave up 3 bases and V 3 bases, and 6 bases lay outside the gene matches. The CDR3 here is CASSSRDRLTDTQYF. The CDR3 nucleotides are TGTGCCAGCAGCTCGAGGGACAGGCTGACAGATACGCAGTATTTT.

The V call is TRBV24-1, the J call TRBJ2-7, with TRBD1 identical over 7 bases. The V and J ends lost 4 bases and 6 bases, in that order; junction bases with no gene match: 11. The CDR3 is 15 amino acids. In germline, CDR1 is KGHDR, CDR2 SFDVKD. The CDR3 DNA reads as TGTGCCACCAGTGACCCCCGTACAGGGGCCGGCGAGCAGTACTTC. It yields the protein CATSDPRTGAGEQYF.

This chain connects TRBV16 to TRBJ2-2; possible D gene TRBD2, 6 bases. The ends were cut back, 4 bases at V and 3 bases at J, with 18 bases in the middle. This CDR3 is 17 amino acids long. The V gene's germline CDR1 is KGHSY and CDR2 FQNENV. The CDR3 reads CASSPRRTGAYTGELFF. Written as DNA, the CDR3 is TGTGCCAGCAGCCCCCGGAGGACGGGAGCGTACACCGGGGAGCTGTTTTTT.

The V call is TRBV20-1, the J call TRBJ1-5; D unresolved. The V gene lost 3 bases and the J gene lost 0 bases, with 12 bases spanning the gap. The CDR3 has 15 residues. Germline lookup yields CDR1 DFQATT and CDR2 SNEGSKA (reference sequence). CDR3 sequence reads: CSASETLISNQPQHF. CDR3 bases: TGCAGTGCTAGTGAGACTTTAATTAGCAATCAGCCCCAGCATTTT.

V and J are TRBV30 and TRBJ1-2; D is unresolved. The CDR3 has 13 amino acids. V was pared by 0 bases and J by 1 base, with 6 bases between. The germline gives CDR1 GTSNPN, CDR2 SVGIG (reference sequence). The CDR3 nucleotides are TGTGCCTGGAGTGTACGGGGTAACTATGGCTACACCTTC. Its translation: CAWSVRGNYGYTF.

The CDR3 loop is CASSPGLAGNSYNEQFF. CDR3 DNA: TGTGCCAGCAGCCCAGGACTAGCGGGCAACTCCTACAATGAGCAGTTCTTC. The chain recombines TRBV5-6 with TRBJ2-1; 11 bases are a match to TRBD2. Losses at the gene ends were 4 bases for V and 0 bases for J; bases not matched to a gene: 6. This CDR3 contains 17 residues. Germline V gives CDR1 SGHDT, CDR2 YYEEEE.